The entry that follows covers one T cell receptor (beta chain) sequence. Its antigen remains unidentified. An end of the junction differs from the germline gene, which may be a read error. Via MiXCR, TCRdb re-called the 5' RACE reads, giving one row per CDR3 protein. The data show roughly 690,000 distinct CDR3 sequences, 21% seen once. The sample comes from a study of identical twins. The CDR3 loop spans 14 amino acids. Overall study results and limits: Sharing of beta out-of-frame sequences by twins showed a weaker excess.

In addition, the sample was reused for a study of T cells expressing NK-cell markers. This second report adds: All TCR beta repertoires analysed originated from sorted CD3+CD56+NKG2C+, CD3+CD56+NKG2C- and CD3+CD56-NKG2C+ T cells. Seven sequenced donors out of eight were HCMV-seropositive, one seronegative. Similarly, these clonotypes led the CD3+CD56-NKG2C+ fraction as well in a handful of donors.

This receptor was taken from a woman aged 18-29 years in good health. The sample taken for sequencing was PBMCs. The chain uses TRBV12-3 or TRBV12-4 and TRBJ1-1, with 9 bases lining up with TRBD1. The CDR3 DNA sequence: TGTGCCAGCAGTTTAGGGGGACAGGGCACTGAAGTTTTCTTT. This encodes CASSLGGQGTEVFF.